The TCR beta chain described here comes from a study of cytomegalovirus exposure and HLA in healthy donors. Study-wide background: Of 300 to 500 genotyped donors, roughly 80% clustered with self-reported Caucasian donors.

The primer mix had 60 Vbeta and 13 Jbeta primers. Only in-frame clones appear in the TCRdb table, and some are missing; sequencing was by immunoSEQ multiplex PCR. The sample has under 200,000 clones, about 78% seen once. Trimming cost V 4 bases and J 3 bases; bases outside gene matches: 7. The germline CDR1 and CDR2 sequences are SGHDT and YYEEEE. This CDR3 region has 15 residues. To note about this clone: What it binds is unknown.

General study results and limits: TCR beta sequences reportedly predicted most subjects' HLA-A and HLA-B alleles accurately.

This chain joins TRBV5-6 and TRBJ1-2, with 9 nucleotides matching TRBD1. The sample taken for sequencing was PBMCs. The TCR sequence derives from a man aged 55 to 69 in good health and CMV-seronegative. Written as DNA, the CDR3 is TGTGCCAGCAGCCCGGGACAGGGCTATCACTATGGCTACACCTTC. This encodes CASSPGQGYHYGYTF.